The present T cell receptor beta chain was sequenced within a study of cytomegalovirus exposure and HLA in healthy donors. Germline CDR1 and CDR2: MDHEN and SYDVKM. Unmatched junction bases numbered 7, after V lost 8 bases and J lost 4 bases. The CDR3 covers 14 residues. The PCR used 60 Vbeta and 13 Jbeta primers. Clones were sequenced by immunoSEQ multiplex PCR, and TCRdb holds only the in-frame ones, with some missing. Here the sample spans about 130,000 clones, 78% being singletons. The TCR was taken from a young man in good health and CMV-seropositive. The chain is built from TRBV28 and TRBJ2-7, with 11 bases matching TRBD2. Material: PBMCs. The CDR3 DNA follows: TGTGCCAGCCTGGGACTAGCGGAAAATTACGAGCAGTACTTC. Translated, it gives CASLGLAENYEQYF.